The 9 T cell receptor beta chains below all came from one sample that was sequenced in a study of low-dose radiotherapy and immunotherapy resistance in tumors. Both TCRalpha and TCRbeta chains were reverse transcribed with V-gene-specific primers. The TCRs were subjected to amplification over roughly 18 PCR cycles employing a constant-region primer in conjunction with a V-primer adapter. Using its own MiXCR run on the reads, TCRdb lists one record per CDR3 protein. The sample lists more than 9,000 distinct CDR3 sequences; around 80% were seen once. Source of these receptors: a human donor with advanced metastatic prostate, ovarian, gallbladder or colorectal cancer (not recorded which). This table probably holds off-target reads from a library built for another chain.

V gene TRBV5-6 combines with J gene TRBJ1-1, with no clear D. V was pared by 5 bases and J by 11 bases, with 22 bases between. In germline, CDR1 is SGHDT, CDR2 YYEEEE. CDR3 size: 14 residues. The CDR3 DNA reads as TGTGCCAGCAGACGATGGGATAGTGTCCCCGGGGCTTTCTTT. It is translated as CASRRWDSVPGAFF.

The chain couples TRBV12-3 or TRBV12-4 to TRBJ1-3; no reliable D call. The V gene lost 6 bases and the J gene lost 6 bases, with 3 bases spanning the gap. This CDR3 is built from 10 residues. Written as DNA, the CDR3 is TGTGCCAGCAGGTCAAACACCATATATTTT. This translates into CASRSNTIYF.

The chain employs TRBV10-3 and TRBJ1-2; D gene unclear. The V end was cut by 3 bases, the J end by 4 bases, with 6 bases between. This CDR3 comprises 12 residues. Germline V CDR1 and CDR2: ENHRY, SYGVKD. CDR3 sequence reads: CAISDSSYGYTF. The CDR3, as DNA: TGTGCCATCAGTGACAGTTCCTATGGCTACACCTTC.

This chain joins TRBV28 and TRBJ1-5, with D maybe TRBD1 (6 bases). The CDR3 has 15 amino acids. Between the trimmed V and J ends, which lost 7 bases and 0 bases, there was a span of 13 bases. The germline CDR1 and CDR2 sequences are MDHEN and SYDVKM. As DNA, the CDR3 is TGTGCCAGCAACCCCGGGACATTTAGCAATCAGCCCCAGCATTTT. Protein sequence: CASNPGTFSNQPQHF.

The chain couples TRBV12-3 or TRBV12-4 to TRBJ2-2, with TRBD1 identical over 11 bases. The CDR3 covers 14 residues. Trimming took 8 bases from V and 4 from J; bases not matched to a gene: 3. For the CDR3, the DNA is TGTGCCAGCGAGGGGACAGGGGGCACCGGGGAGCTGTTTTTT. Protein sequence: CASEGTGGTGELFF.

This rearrangement joins TRBV6-1 to TRBJ2-7, with TRBD2 identical over 7 bases. Trimming took 7 bases from V and 2 from J; bases not matched to a gene: 14. The germline V gene encodes CDR1 MNHNS and CDR2 SASEGT. The CDR3 sequence is 16 residues long. The CDR3 nucleotides are TGTGCCAGCAATTACTCGATACAGCGGGGAGCCTACGAGCAGTACTTC. Protein sequence: CASNYSIQRGAYEQYF.

The J gene is TRBJ2-5, the V gene TRBV5-5; D is possibly TRBD1 or TRBD2 (5 bases each). In germline, CDR1 is SGHKS, CDR2 YYEKEE (reference sequence). The ends were cut back, 4 bases at V and 3 bases at J, with 19 bases in the middle. The CDR3 is 16 amino acids. This chain's CDR3 is CASSPIQDPEEETQYF. DNA for the CDR3: TGTGCCAGCAGCCCTATACAGGATCCGGAGGAAGAGACCCAGTACTTC.

The chain joins TRBV28 to TRBJ1-2, with 9 bases matching TRBD1. Per the germline V gene, CDR1 is MDHEN and CDR2 is SYDVKM. V shed 5 bases and J 1 base; nucleotides not matched to a gene: 8. This CDR3 is 16 amino acids long. The CDR3 spells CASSPRPGQGNYGYTF. CDR3 nucleotide sequence: TGTGCCAGCAGTCCGCGCCCGGGACAGGGTAACTATGGCTACACCTTC.

This clonotype is a singleton in its sample. The V gene is TRBV5-8, the J gene TRBJ1-2; no clear D gene. The V end lost 0 bases, the J end lost 7 bases, and 7 bases lay between the germline ends. Germline CDR1 SGHTS, CDR2 YDEGEE. The length of the CDR3 is 12 residues. As DNA, the CDR3 is TGTGCCAGCAGCTTGGACGCCGGTGGCTACACCTTC. Its translation is CASSLDAGGYTF.